Presented here are 32 T cell receptor beta chains from one specimen sequenced in a study of blood T cell repertoires in COVID-19. The repertoire was sequenced with immunoSEQ multiplex PCR; TCRdb's copy has only in-frame clones and lacks some. The sample shows 200,000 to 250,000 clones, about 90% of them seen only once. The sequenced sample was PBMCs or T cells enriched from blood (not recorded which). These receptors originate from a woman in her forties or fifties in a cohort exposed to, infected with or recovered from COVID-19 (not recorded which).

This clone occurred a few times. The gene calls are TRBV20-1 and TRBJ1-4; unclear D gene. Germline-derived CDR1 and CDR2 are DFQATT and SNEGSKA (reference sequence). This CDR3 is 15 amino acids long. The germline V and J ends were trimmed by 3 bases and 5 bases, with 16 bases remaining between them. The CDR3, as DNA: TGCAGTGCTAGTAGAGGGCCACCGACAAATGAAAAACTGTTTTTT. It translates to CSASRGPPTNEKLFF.

The chain employs TRBV6-2 or TRBV6-3 and TRBJ2-1, with 9 bases identical to TRBD1. J was trimmed by 16 bases and V by 6 bases; bases with no gene match: 10. Germline V gene data show CDR1 as MNHEY and CDR2 as SVGEGT. The CDR3 totals 12 residues. This CDR3 reads CASSLPGQGIFF. CDR3 DNA sequence: TGTGCCAGCAGCCTACCAGGACAGGGGATTTTCTTC.

This chain links TRBV27 with TRBJ1-6; D may be TRBD1 (5 bases). Trimming took 6 bases from V and 10 from J, leaving 13 bases between them. The CDR3 consists of 13 residues. The germline V gene encodes CDR1 MNHEY and CDR2 SMNVEV (reference sequence). As DNA, the CDR3 is TGTGCCAGCAGCATGGGACTTATCTCACCCCTCCACTTT. Translating it yields CASSMGLISPLHF.

V gene TRBV21-1 combines with J gene TRBJ1-4; TRBD1, the table's D call, lacks a check against the DNA. TRBV21-1 is a pseudogene locus. There are 17 residues in the CDR3. As DNA, the CDR3 is TGTGCCAGCAGCCGGGACACAGATCTTCGGACTAATGAAAAACTGTTTTTT. It translates to CASSRDTDLRTNEKLFF.

The chain recombines TRBV2 with TRBJ1-5; 7 nucleotides line up with TRBD1. The junction had 6 bases not matched to a gene; V was cut back by 2 bases and J by 5 bases. The germline V gene encodes CDR1 SNHLY and CDR2 FYNNEI. This CDR3 has 15 residues. CDR3 protein: CASSEIGQAHQPQHF. CDR3 coding DNA: TGTGCCAGCAGTGAAATCGGACAGGCTCATCAGCCCCAGCATTTT.

This clone has a single count. The CDR3 nucleotides are TGTGCCAGCAGCCAAGCGGAGGGGCCCTATAATTCACCCCTCCACTTT. This gives the protein CASSQAEGPYNSPLHF. The chain is built from TRBV4-2 and TRBJ1-6; a weak D match, TRBD1 (5 bases). The ends were cut back, 1 base at V and 2 bases at J, with 9 bases in the middle. This CDR3 is 16 amino acids long. Germline V gives CDR1 LGHNA, CDR2 YNFKEQ.

This chain links TRBV11-2 with TRBJ2-5; 8 nucleotides agree with TRBD1. CDR1 is SGHAT and CDR2 is FQNNGV in the germline V gene. Trimming cost V 5 bases and J 5 bases; bases outside gene matches: 7. The CDR3 consists of 14 residues. The CDR3 region is CASSQQGAGETQYF. DNA of the CDR3: TGTGCCAGCAGCCAGCAGGGGGCGGGGGAGACCCAGTACTTC.

A few counts support this clone. The rearrangement uses TRBV5-6 and TRBJ1-2; D remains unclear. V was trimmed by 2 bases and J by 4 bases, leaving 21 bases between them. The germline V gene has CDR1 SGHDT and CDR2 YYEEEE. The CDR3 totals 17 residues. The CDR3 region is CASSFVELSFQAYGYTF. In DNA form, the CDR3 reads TGTGCCAGCAGCTTCGTCGAGTTATCCTTCCAGGCCTATGGCTACACCTTC. The full variable domain, completed using reference TRBV5-6 and TRBJ1-2, is DAGVTQSPTHLIKTRGQQVTLRCSPKSGHDTVSWYQQALGQGPQFIFQYYEEEERQRGNFPDRFSGHQFPNYSSELNVNALLLGDSALYLCASSFVELSFQAYGYTFGSGTRLTVV.

The genes are TRBV30 and TRBJ2-3, with 9 bases fitting TRBD2. CDR1 is GTSNPN, CDR2 SVGIG, per germline (reference sequence). CDR3 length: 14 amino acids. The V segment lost 0 bases and the J segment 8 bases; nucleotides outside the gene matches: 6. The CDR3 bases are TGTGCCTGGAGTGTAGGCGGGGGGGCCATTACGCAGTATTTT. The encoded protein is CAWSVGGGAITQYF.

V and J are TRBV4-1 and TRBJ1-2, with D possibly being TRBD1 (5 bases). V gave up 1 base and J gave up 4 bases, with 7 bases separating them. The CDR3 is 13 amino acids. Germline V gene sequence: CDR1 MGHRA, CDR2 YSYEKL. CDR3 in DNA: TGCGCCAGCAGCCAAGGGGGCGGCTATGGCTACACCTTC. It specifies CASSQGGGYGYTF.

This clone was detected once. V usage is TRBV2 and J usage is TRBJ1-5, with D possibly TRBD1 on 6 matching bases. V shed 3 bases and J shed 4 bases, with 22 bases lying between them. The germline V gene encodes CDR1 SNHLY and CDR2 FYNNEI. The CDR3 contains 18 residues. The CDR3 sequence is CASSDYRDTRLGNQPQHF. The CDR3 DNA reads TGTGCCAGCAGTGACTATAGGGACACCCGTCTGGGGAATCAGCCCCAGCATTTT.

The chain couples TRBV5-1 to TRBJ2-7, with 7 bases fitting TRBD1. Unmatched junction bases numbered 4, after V lost 4 bases and J lost 3 bases. The CDR3 sequence is 13 residues long. Germline V gene sequence: CDR1 SGHRS, CDR2 YFSETQ. Written as DNA, the CDR3 is TGCGCCAGCAGCCGGGACAGACACTACGAGCAGTACTTC. The encoded protein is CASSRDRHYEQYF.

The rearrangement links TRBV29-1 to TRBJ2-3; 9 nucleotides agree with TRBD1. This CDR3 is built from 14 residues. Germline CDR1 SQVTM, CDR2 ANQGSEA. The junction had 7 bases not matched to a gene; V was cut back by 6 bases and J by 3 bases. The DNA of the CDR3 is TGCAGCGTAGCAACAGGGGGCTGGACAGATACGCAGTATTTT. Protein product: CSVATGGWTDTQYF.

The chain carries TRBV7-2 and TRBJ2-2; possibly TRBD1 for D (5 bases). Trimming removed 0 bases at V and 1 base at J, with 6 bases between. The CDR3 loop spans 15 amino acids. CDR1 and CDR2 (germline): SGHTA, FQGNSA. The CDR3 sequence is CASSLARENTGELFF. The CDR3 coding sequence is TGTGCCAGCAGCTTAGCCAGGGAGAACACCGGGGAGCTGTTTTTT. Using reference TRBV7-2 and TRBJ2-2 for the parts outside the CDR3, the full variable domain is GAGVSQSPSNKVTEKGKDVELRCDPISGHTALYWYRQSLGQGLEFLIYFQGNSAPDKSGLPSDRFSAERTGGSVSTLTIQRTQQEDSAVYLCASSLARENTGELFFGEGSRLTVL.

The chain has TRBV9 and TRBJ2-3; TRBD2 matches at 9 bases. J was trimmed by 2 bases and V by 4 bases; bases with no gene match: 8. CDR1 SGDLS and CDR2 YYNGEE come from the germline V gene. This CDR3 spans 16 amino acids. CDR3 loop: CASSPGLAGHTDTQYF. The CDR3 nucleotides read TGTGCCAGCAGCCCCGGGCTAGCGGGGCACACAGATACGCAGTATTTT. Using reference TRBV9 and TRBJ2-3 for the parts outside the CDR3, the full variable domain is DSGVTQTPKHLITATGQRVTLRCSPRSGDLSVYWYQQSLDQGLQFLIQYYNGEERAKGNILERFSAQQFPDLHSELNLSSLELGDSALYFCASSPGLAGHTDTQYFGPGTRLTVL.

This clone was seen once. The chain employs TRBV12-3 or TRBV12-4 and TRBJ2-7; D is undetermined. The CDR3 loop spans 13 amino acids. Trimming removed 2 bases at V and 0 bases at J, with 5 bases between. The CDR3: CASSLRSSYEQYF. The DNA of the CDR3 is TGTGCCAGCAGTTTAAGGAGCTCCTACGAGCAGTACTTC.

This chain connects TRBV23-1 to TRBJ2-2; 7 bases match TRBD1. TRBV23-1 is designated an ORF whose function remains uncertain. The CDR3 contains 15 residues. The V gene end was trimmed by 8 bases and the J gene end by 3 bases; junction bases not matched to a gene: 9. The chain's CDR3 is CASPNVTGDTGELFF. Written as DNA, the CDR3 is TGCGCCAGCCCTAACGTAACAGGGGACACCGGGGAGCTGTTTTTT.

The chain uses TRBV10-2 and TRBJ1-3; D remains ambiguous. The CDR3 loop spans 15 amino acids. Germline V lookup: CDR1 WSHSY, CDR2 SAAADI. Trimming removed 1 base at V and 1 base at J, with 8 bases between. The CDR3, as DNA: TGCGCCAGCAGTGAGTTAGCGGGTTCTGGAAACACCATATATTTT. Residues: CASSELAGSGNTIYF.

The CDR3 is CASSAGTANTEAFF. The CDR3 region has the DNA TGCGCCAGCAGCGCCGGGACAGCGAACACTGAAGCTTTCTTT. V is TRBV5-1 and J is TRBJ1-1; 7 positions match TRBD1. Germline CDR1 reads SGHRS; CDR2 reads YFSETQ. The CDR3 length is 14 residues. Trimming took 4 bases from V and 1 from J; bases not matched to a gene: 4.

This clone was seen only a few times. The gene calls are TRBV5-1 and TRBJ1-1; no firm D call. The length of the CDR3 is 12 residues. V dropped 4 bases and J dropped 5 bases, with 9 bases sitting between them. Germline CDR1 reads SGHRS; CDR2 reads YFSETQ. This CDR3 is CASSGGPTEAFF. CDR3 nucleotide sequence: TGCGCCAGCAGCGGAGGCCCGACTGAAGCTTTCTTT. The entire variable domain, with the rest obtained from reference TRBV5-1 and TRBJ1-1, is as follows: KAGVTQTPRYLIKTRGQQVTLSCSPISGHRSVSWYQQTPGQGLQFLFEYFSETQRNKGNFPGRFSGRQFSNSRSEMNVSTLELGDSALYLCASSGGPTEAFFGQGTRLTVV.

The genes are TRBV7-8 and TRBJ2-3, with 8 positions matching TRBD2. The CDR3 extends over 18 amino acids. Germline trimming cut 1 base from V and 3 bases from J; bases unmatched to any gene: 12. Germline CDR1 is SGHVS and CDR2 is FQNEAQ. The CDR3 reads CASSLGLSAGGGTDTQYF. CDR3 bases: TGTGCCAGCAGCTTAGGCCTTAGCGCGGGGGGTGGGACAGATACGCAGTATTTT.

This chain links TRBV13 with TRBJ2-2; 10 bases line up with TRBD2. CDR1 is PRHDT and CDR2 is FYEKMQ in the germline V gene (reference sequence). J lost 2 bases, V lost 5 bases, and 26 bases had no gene match. CDR3 length: 23 amino acids. This CDR3 reads CASSILTKRGGLMSTLNTGELFF. Here the CDR3 DNA reads TGTGCCAGCAGCATATTGACTAAGCGGGGGGGCCTTATGTCTACTTTAAACACCGGGGAGCTGTTTTTT.

The CDR3 sequence is CASSLRSGLVNNEQFF. CDR3 bases: TGCGCCAGCAGCTTGAGGTCTGGGCTGGTGAACAATGAGCAGTTCTTC. V usage is TRBV5-1 and J usage is TRBJ2-1; D is undetermined. V was cut by 1 base and J by 5 bases, with 16 bases left in between. Germline assignment: CDR1 SGHRS and CDR2 YFSETQ. The CDR3 covers 16 residues.

This clone was picked up many times. The chain carries TRBV9 and TRBJ2-7; a weak D match, TRBD1 (6 bases). The CDR3 sequence is 14 residues long. V shed 3 bases and J shed 4 bases, with 14 bases lying between them. Germline V gene sequence: CDR1 SGDLS, CDR2 YYNGEE. The CDR3 loop reads CASSGDDRKYEQYF. CDR3 in DNA: TGTGCCAGCAGCGGAGATGACAGGAAGTACGAGCAGTACTTC.

The V call is TRBV12-3 or TRBV12-4, the J call TRBJ2-1; D is undetermined. Trimming stripped 1 base from V and 11 bases from J, with 9 bases between. The CDR3 loop spans 12 amino acids. The chain's CDR3 is CASSLGPNQQFF. The CDR3 DNA follows: TGTGCCAGCAGTTTAGGGCCGAACCAGCAGTTCTTC.

This chain links TRBV5-1 with TRBJ1-1; D not certain. Germline V gene sequence: CDR1 SGHRS, CDR2 YFSETQ. The CDR3 covers 14 residues. Trimming left V 3 bases short and J 1 base short, with 10 bases between. CDR3 sequence (DNA): TGCGCCAGCAGCTCCCTCCCCGGGAACACTGAAGCTTTCTTT. Translated, it gives CASSSLPGNTEAFF. Full variable domain (remainder filled in from reference TRBV5-1 and TRBJ1-1): KAGVTQTPRYLIKTRGQQVTLSCSPISGHRSVSWYQQTPGQGLQFLFEYFSETQRNKGNFPGRFSGRQFSNSRSEMNVSTLELGDSALYLCASSSLPGNTEAFFGQGTRLTVV.

This clone was recorded only once. The gene calls are TRBV11-2 and TRBJ2-5; D is ambiguous. This CDR3 is built from 12 residues. Germline CDR1 SGHAT, CDR2 FQNNGV. The V end lost 0 bases, the J end lost 5 bases, and 4 bases lay between the germline ends. The CDR3, as DNA: TGTGCCAGCAGCTTAGACTCGGAGACCCAGTACTTC. Translating gives CASSLDSETQYF.

This chain joins TRBV6-6 and TRBJ1-6; a possible D gene is TRBD1 (5 bases). Trimming shortened V by 7 bases and J by 7 bases, and 14 bases separated the two germline ends. Germline V gene lookup returns CDR1 MNHNY and CDR2 SVGAGI (reference sequence). The CDR3 spans 14 residues. The CDR3 here is CASNSRGGNSPLHF. For the CDR3, the DNA is TGTGCCAGCAATTCAAGGGGAGGGAATTCACCCCTCCACTTT.

This sequence joins TRBV10-3 and TRBJ1-2; the D gene is possibly TRBD1 (5 bases). This CDR3 spans 12 amino acids. The V end lost 7 bases, the J end lost 6 bases, and 12 bases lay between the germline ends. Germline lookup yields CDR1 ENHRY and CDR2 SYGVKD. The CDR3 spells CAITGGGNGYTF. The CDR3 DNA reads TGTGCCATCACCGGGGGAGGGAATGGCTACACCTTC.

This clone was seen just once. This chain joins TRBV11-1 and TRBJ1-1; D might be TRBD1 (5 bases). This CDR3 comprises 15 residues. V was cut by 5 bases and J by 5 bases, with 18 bases left in between. Germline V lookup: CDR1 SGHAT, CDR2 FQDESV (reference sequence). DNA of the CDR3: TGTGCCAGCAGCAATAAACAGGTCTCCTCGACTGAAGCTTTCTTT. Amino acids: CASSNKQVSSTEAFF.

The chain is built from TRBV18 and TRBJ2-6, with D perhaps TRBD1 (6 bases). Deletions cut 1 base from V and 0 bases from J, with 10 bases between. The CDR3 loop spans 17 amino acids. CDR1 KGHSH and CDR2 LQKENI come from the germline V gene. CDR3 nucleotide sequence: TGTGCCAGCTCACCACGACAGGTCGACTCTGGGGCCAACGTCCTGACTTTC. Translated: CASSPRQVDSGANVLTF.

The chain joins TRBV5-1 to TRBJ2-2; tentative D call: TRBD2 (7 bases). Trimming removed 2 bases from V and 4 bases from J, with 18 bases in between. Per the germline V gene, CDR1 is SGHRS and CDR2 is YFSETQ. The CDR3 is made up of 17 amino acids. CDR3 in DNA: TGCGCCAGCAGCTTTATCGTGGGGGGGGCGAGCACCGGGGAGCTGTTTTTT. Amino acid sequence: CASSFIVGGASTGELFF. The complete variable domain, with remaining parts taken from reference TRBV5-1 and TRBJ2-2, reads KAGVTQTPRYLIKTRGQQVTLSCSPISGHRSVSWYQQTPGQGLQFLFEYFSETQRNKGNFPGRFSGRQFSNSRSEMNVSTLELGDSALYLCASSFIVGGASTGELFFGEGSRLTVL.